Here is one T cell receptor beta chain with its context. The antigen is undetermined. The data belong to a study of T cells in localized non-small cell lung cancer. Study conclusions and caveats: Of the top 100 tumor clones, median roughly 60 were in adjacent lung, 25 to 35 among its top 100. Heterogeneity remains possible because sequencing was limited to only one tumor region.

Trimming pared 6 bases from V and 0 bases from J, leaving 12 bases between. The CDR3 contains 15 residues. Germline assignment: CDR1 MNHNS and CDR2 SASEGT. The repertoire was sequenced with immunoSEQ multiplex PCR; TCRdb's copy has only in-frame clones and lacks some. The sample holds tens of thousands of clones, 70% to 90% seen once. The receptor was isolated from a male donor older than 55 with stage II lung adenocarcinoma. The sequences come from peripheral blood mononuclear cells, collected before any cancer treatment. V is TRBV6-1 and J is TRBJ2-1, with D uncertain. The CDR3 coding sequence is TGTGCCAGCAGGAACAGTCCCGGCTCCTACAATGAGCAGTTCTTC. This codes for CASRNSPGSYNEQFF.